The TCR beta chain under discussion was sequenced for a study of graft-versus-host responses after intestinal transplantation. There are 15 residues in the CDR3. V dropped 0 bases and J dropped 6; count of bases not matched to a gene: 6. In germline, CDR1 is SGHRS, CDR2 YFSETQ. A remark on this clone: Its antigen is unknown.

The data were produced by immunoSEQ multiplex PCR, yet TCRdb's version contains in-frame clones alone and is incomplete. The sample yields about 82,000 clones, 75% to 95% seen once. The chain combines TRBV5-1 with TRBJ2-7, with TRBD1 matching 10 bases. This receptor was identified in a human donor who was the organ donor for an intestinal transplant. Sequences were derived from unstimulated CD4+ T cells sorted from spleen or lymph node cells, sampled before transplant. CDR3 amino acids: CASSLGDRGMGEQYF. The CDR3 DNA sequence: TGCGCCAGCAGCTTGGGGGACAGGGGAATGGGCGAGCAGTACTTC.